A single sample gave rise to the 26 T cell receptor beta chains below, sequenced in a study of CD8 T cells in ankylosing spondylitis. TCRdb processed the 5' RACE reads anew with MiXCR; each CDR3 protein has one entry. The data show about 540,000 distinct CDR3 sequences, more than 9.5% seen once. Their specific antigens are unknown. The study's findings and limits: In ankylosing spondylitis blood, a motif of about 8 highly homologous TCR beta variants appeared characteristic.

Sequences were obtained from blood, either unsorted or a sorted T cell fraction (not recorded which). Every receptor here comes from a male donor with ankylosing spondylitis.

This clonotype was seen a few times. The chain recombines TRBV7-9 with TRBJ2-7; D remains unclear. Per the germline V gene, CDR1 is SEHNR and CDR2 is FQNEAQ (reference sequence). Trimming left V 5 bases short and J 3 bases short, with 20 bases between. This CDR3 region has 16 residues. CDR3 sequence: CASSPRTRARYYEQYF. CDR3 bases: TGTGCCAGCAGCCCCCGAACAAGGGCGCGGTACTACGAGCAGTACTTC.

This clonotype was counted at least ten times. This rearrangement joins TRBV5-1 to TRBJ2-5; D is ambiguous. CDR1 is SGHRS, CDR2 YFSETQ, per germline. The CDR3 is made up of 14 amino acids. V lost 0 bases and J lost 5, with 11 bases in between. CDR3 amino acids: CASSLGHYGETQYF. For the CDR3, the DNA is TGCGCCAGCAGCTTGGGGCACTATGGGGAGACCCAGTACTTC.

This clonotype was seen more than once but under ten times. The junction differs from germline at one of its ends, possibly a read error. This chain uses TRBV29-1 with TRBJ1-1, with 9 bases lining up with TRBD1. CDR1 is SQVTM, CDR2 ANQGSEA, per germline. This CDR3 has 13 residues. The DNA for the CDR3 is TGCAGCGTCGAAGGGACAGGGCTCACTGAAGCTTTCTTT. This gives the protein CSVEGTGLTEAFF.

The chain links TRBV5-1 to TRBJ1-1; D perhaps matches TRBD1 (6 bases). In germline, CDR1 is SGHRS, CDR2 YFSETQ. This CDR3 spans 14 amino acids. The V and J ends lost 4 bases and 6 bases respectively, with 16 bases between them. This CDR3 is CASSLGTLGAEAFF. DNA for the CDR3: TGCGCCAGCAGCCTCGGGACACTTGGCGCTGAAGCTTTCTTT.

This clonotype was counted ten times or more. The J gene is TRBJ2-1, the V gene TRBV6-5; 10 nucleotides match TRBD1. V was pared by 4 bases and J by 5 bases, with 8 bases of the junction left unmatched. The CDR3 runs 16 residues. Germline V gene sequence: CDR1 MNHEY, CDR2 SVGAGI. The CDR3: CASSSLPGQGNNEQFF. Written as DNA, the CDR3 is TGTGCCAGCAGTTCACTTCCGGGACAGGGGAACAATGAGCAGTTCTTC.

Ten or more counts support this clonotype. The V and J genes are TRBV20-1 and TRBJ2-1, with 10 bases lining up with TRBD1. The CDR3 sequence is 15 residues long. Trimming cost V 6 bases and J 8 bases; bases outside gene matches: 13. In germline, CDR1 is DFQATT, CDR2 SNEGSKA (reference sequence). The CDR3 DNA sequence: TGCAGTGCCGAAAACCCCGGGACAGGGGAGGATGAGCAGTTCTTC. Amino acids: CSAENPGTGEDEQFF.

CDR3 region: CASSRGAGEYKNIQYF. For the CDR3, the DNA is TGTGCCAGCAGTAGAGGAGCGGGAGAATACAAAAACATTCAGTACTTC. The chain joins TRBV2 to TRBJ2-4, with 8 nucleotides matching TRBD2. V dropped 5 bases and J dropped 3; count of bases not matched to a gene: 9. Germline CDR1 is SNHLY and CDR2 is FYNNEI. The CDR3 contains 16 residues.

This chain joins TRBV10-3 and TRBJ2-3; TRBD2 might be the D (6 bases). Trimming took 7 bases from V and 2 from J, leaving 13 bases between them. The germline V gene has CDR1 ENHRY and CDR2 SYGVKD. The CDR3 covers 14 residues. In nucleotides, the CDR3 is TGTGCCATCATGGGAGGAGCCTCCACAGATACGCAGTATTTT. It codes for CAIMGGASTDTQYF.

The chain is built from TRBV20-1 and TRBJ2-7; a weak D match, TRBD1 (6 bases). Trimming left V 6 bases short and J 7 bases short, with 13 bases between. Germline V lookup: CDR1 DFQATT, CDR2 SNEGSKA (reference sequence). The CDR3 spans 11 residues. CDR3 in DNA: TGCAGTGCCCCAGGGGTGGGGGAGCAGTACTTC. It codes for CSAPGVGEQYF.

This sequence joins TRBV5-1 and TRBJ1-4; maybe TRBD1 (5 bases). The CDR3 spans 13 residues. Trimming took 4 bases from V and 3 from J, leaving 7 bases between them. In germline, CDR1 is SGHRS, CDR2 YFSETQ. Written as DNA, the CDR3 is TGCGCCAGCAGCCCGGGGGCTAATGAAAAACTGTTTTTT. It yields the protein CASSPGANEKLFF.

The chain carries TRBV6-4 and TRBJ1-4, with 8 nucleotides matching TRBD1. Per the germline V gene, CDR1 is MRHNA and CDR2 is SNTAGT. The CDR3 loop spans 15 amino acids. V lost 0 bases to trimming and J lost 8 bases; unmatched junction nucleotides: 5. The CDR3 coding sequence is TGTGCCAGCAGTGACTCTACAGGGGGAAACGAAAAACTGTTTTTT. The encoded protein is CASSDSTGGNEKLFF.

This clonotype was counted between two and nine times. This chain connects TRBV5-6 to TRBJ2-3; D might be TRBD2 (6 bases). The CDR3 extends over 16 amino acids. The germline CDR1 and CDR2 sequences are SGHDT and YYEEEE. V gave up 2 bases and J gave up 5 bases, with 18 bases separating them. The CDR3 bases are TGTGCCAGCAGCTTCGGTCGGGGGTCTGTTAGAGATACGCAGTATTTT. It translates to CASSFGRGSVRDTQYF.

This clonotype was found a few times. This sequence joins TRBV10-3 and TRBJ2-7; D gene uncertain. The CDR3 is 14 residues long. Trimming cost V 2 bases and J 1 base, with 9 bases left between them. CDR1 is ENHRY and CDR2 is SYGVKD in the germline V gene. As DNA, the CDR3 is TGTGCCATCAGTGAGGGGCTGACTTCCTACGAGCAGTACTTC. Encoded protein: CAISEGLTSYEQYF.

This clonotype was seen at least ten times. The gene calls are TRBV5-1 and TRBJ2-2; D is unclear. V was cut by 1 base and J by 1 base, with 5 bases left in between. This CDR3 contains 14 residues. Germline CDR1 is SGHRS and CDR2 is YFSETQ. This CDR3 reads CASSLFVNTGELFF. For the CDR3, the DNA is TGCGCCAGCAGCTTGTTCGTGAACACCGGGGAGCTGTTTTTT.

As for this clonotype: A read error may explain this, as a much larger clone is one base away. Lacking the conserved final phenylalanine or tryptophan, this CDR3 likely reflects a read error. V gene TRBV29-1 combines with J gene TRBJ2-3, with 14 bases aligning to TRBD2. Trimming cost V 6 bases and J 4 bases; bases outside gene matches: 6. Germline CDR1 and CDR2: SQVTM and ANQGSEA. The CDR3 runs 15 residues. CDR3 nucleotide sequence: TGCAGCGTCACCGGGACTAGCGGGAGTCCAGATACGCAGTATTAT. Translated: CSVTGTSGSPDTQYY.

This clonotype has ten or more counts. The CDR3 spells CASSPQGAGYGYTF. The DNA of the CDR3 is TGTGCCAGCAGCCCACAGGGTGCCGGCTATGGCTACACCTTC. The chain carries TRBV12-3 or TRBV12-4 and TRBJ1-2, with TRBD1 as a possible D gene (6 bases). The length of the CDR3 is 14 residues. The V end lost 6 bases, the J end lost 4 bases, and 15 bases lay between the germline ends.

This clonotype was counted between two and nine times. The CDR3 sequence is CATSASFHREDTQYF. The CDR3 DNA is TGTGCCACCAGTGCCTCGTTCCACCGGGAAGATACGCAGTATTTT. J is TRBJ2-3 and V is TRBV24-1; D might be TRBD2 (5 bases). V was trimmed by 5 bases and J by 5 bases, leaving 16 bases between them. The length of the CDR3 is 15 residues. CDR1 KGHDR and CDR2 SFDVKD come from the germline V gene.

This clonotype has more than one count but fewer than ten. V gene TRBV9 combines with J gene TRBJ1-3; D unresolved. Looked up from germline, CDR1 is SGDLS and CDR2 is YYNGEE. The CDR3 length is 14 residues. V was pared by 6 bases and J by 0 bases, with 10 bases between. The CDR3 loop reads CASTATYSGNTIYF. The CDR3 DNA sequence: TGTGCCAGCACCGCAACGTACTCTGGAAACACCATATATTTT.

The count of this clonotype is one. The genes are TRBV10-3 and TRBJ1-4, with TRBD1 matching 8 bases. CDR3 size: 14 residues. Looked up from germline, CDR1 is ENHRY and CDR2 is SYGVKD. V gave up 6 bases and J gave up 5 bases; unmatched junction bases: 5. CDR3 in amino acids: CAISAGGGNEKLFF. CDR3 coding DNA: TGTGCCATCAGCGCAGGGGGCGGAAATGAAAAACTGTTTTTT.

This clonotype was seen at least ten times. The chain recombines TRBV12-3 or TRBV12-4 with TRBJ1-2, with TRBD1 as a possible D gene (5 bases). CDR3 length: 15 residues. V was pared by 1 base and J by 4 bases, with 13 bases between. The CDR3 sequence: CASSLVGESGYGYTF. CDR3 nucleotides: TGTGCCAGCAGTTTAGTAGGGGAATCGGGCTATGGCTACACCTTC.

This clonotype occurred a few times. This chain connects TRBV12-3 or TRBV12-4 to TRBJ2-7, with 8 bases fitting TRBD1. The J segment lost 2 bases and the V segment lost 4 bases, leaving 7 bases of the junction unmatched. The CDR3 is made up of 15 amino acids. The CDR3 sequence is CASSSQGAPPYEQYF. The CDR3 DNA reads TGTGCCAGCAGTTCCCAGGGGGCTCCCCCCTACGAGCAGTACTTC.

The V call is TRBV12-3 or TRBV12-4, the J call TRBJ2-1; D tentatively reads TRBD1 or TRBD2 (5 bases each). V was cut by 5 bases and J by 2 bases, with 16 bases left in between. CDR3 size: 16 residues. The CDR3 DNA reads TGTGCCAGCAGTGGGGGACCCACAGCGACCTACAATGAGCAGTTCTTC. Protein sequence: CASSGGPTATYNEQFF.

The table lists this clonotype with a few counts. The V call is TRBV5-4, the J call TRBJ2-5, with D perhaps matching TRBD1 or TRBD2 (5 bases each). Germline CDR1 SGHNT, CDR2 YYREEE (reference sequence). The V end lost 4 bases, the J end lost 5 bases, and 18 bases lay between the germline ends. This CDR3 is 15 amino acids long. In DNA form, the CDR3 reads TGTGCCAGCAGCCGTCCGGGGAGCGCAGGGGAGACCCAGTACTTC. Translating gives CASSRPGSAGETQYF.

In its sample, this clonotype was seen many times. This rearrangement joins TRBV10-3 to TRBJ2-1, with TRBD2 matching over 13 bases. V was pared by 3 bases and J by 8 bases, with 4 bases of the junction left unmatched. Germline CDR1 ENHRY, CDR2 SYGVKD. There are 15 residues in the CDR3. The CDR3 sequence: CAISDRTSGSHEQFF. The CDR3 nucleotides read TGTGCCATCAGTGATAGGACTAGCGGGAGCCATGAGCAGTTCTTC.

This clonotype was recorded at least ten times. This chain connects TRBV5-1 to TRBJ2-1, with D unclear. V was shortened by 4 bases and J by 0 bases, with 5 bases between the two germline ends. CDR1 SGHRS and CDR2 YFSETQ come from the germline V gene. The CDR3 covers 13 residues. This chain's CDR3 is CASSPTSYNEQFF. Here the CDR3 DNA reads TGCGCCAGCAGCCCCACCTCCTACAATGAGCAGTTCTTC.

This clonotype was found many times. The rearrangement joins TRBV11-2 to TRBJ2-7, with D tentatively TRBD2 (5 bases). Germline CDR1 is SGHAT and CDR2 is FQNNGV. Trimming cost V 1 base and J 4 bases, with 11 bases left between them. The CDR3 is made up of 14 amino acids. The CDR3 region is CASSLGRFEYEQYF. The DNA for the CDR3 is TGTGCCAGCAGCTTAGGGAGGTTTGAATACGAGCAGTACTTC.